This TCR beta chain was captured by sequencing in a study of STAT5B mutations in CD4+ large granular lymphocyte leukemia. Looked up from germline, CDR1 is DFQATT and CDR2 is SNEGSKA (reference sequence). Trimming took off 6 bases at V and 5 bases at J, with 11 bases between the two ends. This CDR3 contains 11 residues. As regards this clone: As yet, its antigen is unknown.

Study-level points and caveats: Without HLA matching, higher CD4+ than CD8+ T-LGLL clonality could reflect small sample size. About 24% of private leukemic clonotypes occurred rarely in other patients' non-leukemic repertoires. Top patient clones used TRBV06 genes more often: 8/27 versus 2/35 in controls.

Libraries were prepared by immunoSEQ multiplex PCR; TCRdb keeps only in-frame clonotypes and omits some of them. The table shows some 30,000 clones, with around four fifths occurring only once. The chain carries TRBV20-1 and TRBJ2-7; no reliable D call. The receptor was derived from a human donor in good health. Input material: CD4+ T cells from blood buffy coats. The CDR3 spells CSALSGDEQYF. In DNA, the CDR3 is TGCAGTGCCCTATCAGGCGACGAGCAGTACTTC.